Listed below are T cell receptor beta chains from one sample, sequenced in a study of regulatory T cells in long-lasting Graves disease. MiXCR was run by TCRdb on the multiplex PCR reads, yielding one entry per CDR3 protein. This repertoire shows approximately 470,000 distinct CDR3 sequences, around 15% found once; its top ten account for approximately 12%. The sample also formed part of further work on T cells in Graves' hyperthyroidism and ophthalmopathy.

Sample: peripheral blood mononuclear cells (PBMCs), taken at new diagnosis, from a patient treated with antithyroid drugs. The source of these receptors is a man in his forties with Graves disease. Each CDR3 is given with its conserved first and last residue. Each record gives: D gene, J gene, V gene, clone size, CDR3 protein, CDR3 DNA. The D gene is left open where the match is weak. The size entry is marked missing in some rows and otherwise reads once, few, many or a size class.

>-|TRBJ2-1|TRBV29-1|many
CSVSGTAYNEQFF
TGCAGCGTTTCCGGGACGGCTTACAATGAGCAGTTCTTC
>TRBD2|TRBJ2-7|TRBV20-1|-
CSAREAGDYEQYF
TGCAGTGCTAGAGAAGCGGGAGACTACGAGCAGTACTTC
>-|TRBJ2-6|TRBV20-1|-
CSARPGSGTNVLTF
TGCAGTGCTAGACCAGGGAGTGGGACCAACGTCCTGACTTTC
>TRBD1|TRBJ1-2|TRBV18|many
CASSPGTEKYGYTF
TGTGCCAGCTCACCAGGGACAGAAAAGTATGGCTACACCTTC
>-|TRBJ1-5|TRBV2|many
CASSEALRANQPQHF
TGTGCCAGCAGTGAAGCGTTGAGGGCCAATCAGCCCCAGCATTTT
>TRBD1|TRBJ1-1|TRBV6-1|many
CASSGQGGGNTEAFF
TGTGCCAGCAGTGGACAGGGAGGGGGTAACACTGAAGCTTTCTTT
>TRBD1|TRBJ1-5|TRBV6-1|-
CASRGQGGQPQHF
TGTGCCAGCAGAGGACAGGGGGGTCAGCCCCAGCATTTT
>-|TRBJ1-1|TRBV15|many
CATSFWQTEAFF
TGTGCCACCAGCTTCTGGCAAACTGAAGCTTTCTTT
>-|TRBJ2-1|TRBV28|many
CASTDDFYNEQFF
TGTGCCAGCACCGACGACTTTTACAATGAGCAGTTCTTC
>TRBD1|TRBJ2-3|TRBV12-3/TRBV12-4|few
CASSSHRGLEADTQYF
TGTGCCAGCAGTTCCCACAGGGGGCTCGAGGCAGATACGCAGTATTTT
>-|TRBJ2-7|TRBV7-8|many
CASSLWQGDEQYF
TGTGCCAGCAGCTTATGGCAGGGAGACGAGCAGTACTTC
>TRBD1|TRBJ2-2|TRBV29-1|-
CSVPNRGGNTGELFF
TGCAGCGTACCGAACAGGGGCGGTAACACCGGGGAGCTGTTTTTT
>-|TRBJ2-1|TRBV6-5|many
CASSYAGTEQFF
TGTGCCAGCAGTTATGCCGGGACTGAGCAGTTCTTC
>-|TRBJ2-2|TRBV5-1|few
CASSRLQGGTGELFF
TGCGCCAGCAGTCGGCTCCAGGGGGGCACCGGGGAGCTGTTTTTT
>TRBD1|TRBJ1-1|TRBV5-1|once
CASTGTAMNTEAFF
TGCGCCAGCACGGGGACAGCCATGAACACTGAAGCTTTCTTT
>-|TRBJ2-4|TRBV20-1|many
CSARDLVDGKNIQYF
TGCAGTGCTAGAGATTTAGTGGATGGCAAAAACATTCAGTACTTC
>TRBD1|TRBJ2-7|TRBV5-1|-
CASSVTGTGGYEQYF
TGCGCCAGCAGCGTTACCGGGACAGGGGGCTACGAGCAGTACTTC
>TRBD2|TRBJ2-7|TRBV28|-
CASSLTSGKPEQYF
TGTGCCAGCAGTTTGACTAGCGGGAAGCCCGAGCAGTACTTC
>TRBD1|TRBJ2-5|TRBV20-1|many
CSARRDRGARETQYF
TGCAGTGCTAGACGAGACAGGGGGGCAAGGGAGACCCAGTACTTC
>-|TRBJ2-7|TRBV6-1|many
CASSEFHPSYEQYF
TGTGCCAGCAGTGAATTTCACCCGTCCTACGAGCAGTACTTC
>-|TRBJ2-1|TRBV4-2|-
CASSQDRLSSYNEQFF
TGTGCCAGCAGCCAAGATAGGCTTTCCTCCTACAATGAGCAGTTCTTC
>-|TRBJ1-3|TRBV6-1|few
CASSEGLNGNTIYF
TGTGCCAGCAGTGAGGGGCTAAATGGAAACACCATATATTTT
>-|TRBJ2-7|TRBV11-2|-
CASTPPGRRGEQYF
TGCGCCAGCACCCCACCCGGGCGGCGAGGCGAGCAGTACTTC
>-|TRBJ2-1|TRBV6-2/TRBV6-3|many
CASSYGGTYNEQFF
TGTGCCAGCAGTTACGGGGGTACCTACAATGAGCAGTTCTTC
>TRBD2|TRBJ2-7|TRBV7-9|few
CASSLISGRAPYEQYF
TGTGCCAGCAGCTTAATTAGCGGGAGGGCCCCCTACGAGCAGTACTTC
>-|TRBJ1-5|TRBV19|-
CASSIGDSLNQPQHF
TGTGCCAGTAGTATTGGAGACAGCCTCAATCAGCCCCAGCATTTT
>-|TRBJ2-3|TRBV20-1|many
CSAGRGPKISDTQYF
TGCAGTGCTGGGAGGGGGCCGAAGATATCAGATACGCAGTATTTT
>-|TRBJ2-1|TRBV5-1|-
CASSAQTGEGQFF
TGCGCCAGCAGCGCACAAACAGGGGAGGGGCAGTTCTTC
>-|TRBJ1-1|TRBV10-3|-
CAISGAGRSTEAFF
TGTGCCATCAGTGGGGCAGGTAGGAGCACTGAAGCTTTCTTT
>-|TRBJ2-1|TRBV12-3/TRBV12-4|-
CAVEKEREQFF
TGTGCCGTTGAGAAGGAGCGGGAGCAGTTCTTC
>-|TRBJ2-3|TRBV12-5|many
CASGSTGDTDTQYF
TGTGCTAGTGGTTCTACAGGAGACACAGATACGCAGTATTTT